The next 19 T cell receptor beta chains were all read from a single sample in a study of T cells after yellow fever vaccination. TCRdb independently ran MiXCR on the 5' RACE reads; one entry per CDR3 protein. The sample records some 350,000 distinct CDR3 sequences, 8.7% being singletons. The sample was PBMCs, taken on the day of the first yellow fever vaccination. All receptors derive from a man aged 18 to 29 who received the YFV17D yellow fever vaccine.

A few counts support this clonotype. The chain combines TRBV24-1 with TRBJ1-4, with unresolved D. From germline, CDR1 is KGHDR and CDR2 SFDVKD. The CDR3 sequence is 17 residues long. The V end was cut by 2 bases, the J end by 0 bases, with 12 bases between. The CDR3 DNA is TGTGCCACCAGTGATTCTCTCCAAGATGCAACTAATGAAAAACTGTTTTTT. It translates to CATSDSLQDATNEKLFF.

This clonotype was picked up a small number of times. The chain links TRBV2 to TRBJ2-6, with D possibly TRBD1 on 6 matching bases. Germline lookup yields CDR1 SNHLY and CDR2 FYNNEI. The CDR3 extends over 15 amino acids. V was pared by 5 bases and J by 0 bases, with 8 bases between. Here the CDR3 reads CASSQDSSGANVLTF. CDR3 sequence (DNA): TGTGCCAGCAGTCAGGACAGCTCTGGGGCCAACGTCCTGACTTTC.

This clonotype was detected a few times. The chain links TRBV5-4 to TRBJ1-1, with 8 bases matching TRBD1. The CDR3 spans 13 residues. Germline loops: CDR1 SGHNT, CDR2 YYREEE (reference sequence). J lost 1 base, V lost 7 bases, and 3 bases had no gene match. For the CDR3, the DNA is TGTGCCAGCTGGACAGGGAGGAACACTGAAGCTTTCTTT. Translating it yields CASWTGRNTEAFF.

The table lists this clonotype with many counts. The chain has TRBV5-1 and TRBJ2-5; 14 nucleotides agree with TRBD2. The J segment lost 2 bases and the V segment lost 4 bases, leaving 7 bases of the junction unmatched. Germline V lookup: CDR1 SGHRS, CDR2 YFSETQ. The CDR3 has 17 amino acids. The CDR3 DNA sequence: TGCGCCAGCAGCCCGGGACTAGCGGGGGCCTATCAAGAGACCCAGTACTTC. The encoded protein is CASSPGLAGAYQETQYF. Full variable domain (missing parts from reference TRBV5-1 and TRBJ2-5): KAGVTQTPRYLIKTRGQQVTLSCSPISGHRSVSWYQQTPGQGLQFLFEYFSETQRNKGNFPGRFSGRQFSNSRSEMNVSTLELGDSALYLCASSPGLAGAYQETQYFGPGTRLLVL.

CDR3 sequence: CAVGPVGTEAFF. The CDR3 bases are TGTGCCGTGGGACCGGTCGGCACTGAAGCTTTCTTT. The genes are TRBV7-6 and TRBJ1-1; TRBD1 might be the D (5 bases). V gave up 11 bases and J gave up 4 bases, with 14 bases separating them. CDR1 is SGHVS, CDR2 FNYEAQ, per germline. This CDR3 spans 12 amino acids.

This clonotype showed up many times. The chain is built from TRBV2 and TRBJ2-5, with D possibly being TRBD2 (6 bases). Germline V lookup: CDR1 SNHLY, CDR2 FYNNEI. Trimming took off 9 bases at V and 4 bases at J, with 18 bases between the two ends. CDR3 length: 14 residues. Written as DNA, the CDR3 is TGTGCCAGTTATAGCGTGGGAGGCGGAGAGACCCAGTACTTC. Its protein product is CASYSVGGGETQYF. The full variable domain, its missing parts supplied by reference TRBV2 and TRBJ2-5, is EPEVTQTPSHQVTQMGQEVILRCVPISNHLYFYWYRQILGQKVEFLVSFYNNEISEKSEIFDDQFSVERPDGSNFTLKIRSTKLEDSAMYFCASYSVGGGETQYFGPGTRLLVL.

The chain couples TRBV6-1 to TRBJ2-7, with D possibly called TRBD1 or TRBD2 (6 bases each). The CDR3 extends over 14 amino acids. The ends were cut back, 8 bases at V and 3 bases at J, with 17 bases in the middle. Per germline, CDR1 MNHNS and CDR2 SASEGT. Here the CDR3 reads CASAEGGGNYEQYF. CDR3 nucleotide sequence: TGTGCCAGCGCCGAAGGGGGAGGTAACTACGAGCAGTACTTC.

Only a few counts were recorded for this clonotype. The chain has TRBV5-5 and TRBJ1-5, with TRBD1 as a possible D gene (5 bases). Trimming shortened V by 4 bases and J by 3 bases, and 14 bases separated the two germline ends. This CDR3 contains 15 residues. Germline CDR1 and CDR2: SGHKS and YYEKEE (reference sequence). CDR3 amino acids: CASSPGLGTNQPQHF. For the CDR3, the DNA is TGTGCCAGCAGCCCAGGGCTCGGCACCAATCAGCCCCAGCATTTT.

This clonotype showed up just a few times. The chain links TRBV11-2 to TRBJ2-3; 7 positions match TRBD2. V dropped 7 bases and J dropped 1; count of bases not matched to a gene: 17. The CDR3 sequence is 18 residues long. Germline CDR1 is SGHAT and CDR2 is FQNNGV. CDR3 DNA sequence: TGTGCCAGCACCCCGAGGACTAGACGTTGGATTGGCACAGATACGCAGTATTTT. It translates to CASTPRTRRWIGTDTQYF.

This clonotype appeared a few times. The rearrangement links TRBV5-1 to TRBJ1-1; D unclear. This CDR3 has 16 amino acids. Germline CDR1 and CDR2: SGHRS and YFSETQ. V shed 0 bases and J shed 0 bases, with 12 bases lying between them. CDR3 nucleotide sequence: TGCGCCAGCAGCTTGGGGTCCGACCTGATGAACACTGAAGCTTTCTTT. This translates into CASSLGSDLMNTEAFF.

This clonotype was picked up a small number of times. The chain couples TRBV12-3 or TRBV12-4 to TRBJ1-2; D call uncertain. This CDR3 has 16 amino acids. V gave up 3 bases and J gave up 0 bases, with 14 bases separating them. The CDR3 nucleotides read TGTGCCAGCAGTTTCGGCAGGATCGAGTCTAACTATGGCTACACCTTC. Translated: CASSFGRIESNYGYTF.

This clonotype was observed at least ten times. The chain employs TRBV4-3 and TRBJ1-1; 8 nucleotides agree with TRBD1. V shed 0 bases and J 5 bases; nucleotides not matched to a gene: 5. CDR3 length equals 15 residues. CDR1 and CDR2 from the germline V gene are LGHNA and YSLEER. In DNA form, the CDR3 reads TGCGCCAGCAGCCAAGACAGGTACAGGGGGACTGAAGCTTTCTTT. This gives the protein CASSQDRYRGTEAFF.

The V call is TRBV28, the J call TRBJ2-7; D is tentatively TRBD1 or TRBD2 (5 bases each). This CDR3 region has 13 residues. CDR1 and CDR2 from the germline V gene are MDHEN and SYDVKM. The V end lost 8 bases, the J end lost 2 bases, and 13 bases lay between the germline ends. The CDR3 DNA follows: TGTGCCAGCGGGACCCCTGGGCCCTACGAGCAGTACGTC. This encodes CASGTPGPYEQYV.

Notes on this clonotype: The conserved phenylalanine or tryptophan normally closing the CDR3 is absent here, so this likely arose from a read error. This chain connects TRBV7-2 to TRBJ1-1; no definite D call. This CDR3 region has 13 residues. Trimming pared 8 bases from V and 3 bases from J, leaving 13 bases between. Germline assignment: CDR1 SGHTA and CDR2 FQGNSA. CDR3 coding DNA: TGTGCCAGCTCCCTAACGGGGTACACTGAAGCTTTCTTG. Translated: CASSLTGYTEAFL.

This clonotype was detected only a few times. The chain uses TRBV2 and TRBJ2-5, with D possibly TRBD2 on 6 matching bases. Germline lookup yields CDR1 SNHLY and CDR2 FYNNEI. V was clipped by 4 bases and J by 6 bases, with 9 bases between them. This CDR3 region has 12 residues. In nucleotides, the CDR3 is TGTGCCAGCAGTGTGGGACTTCAGACCCAGTACTTC. Protein product: CASSVGLQTQYF. Complete variable domain (other parts from reference TRBV2 and TRBJ2-5): EPEVTQTPSHQVTQMGQEVILRCVPISNHLYFYWYRQILGQKVEFLVSFYNNEISEKSEIFDDQFSVERPDGSNFTLKIRSTKLEDSAMYFCASSVGLQTQYFGPGTRLLVL.

The chain links TRBV5-1 to TRBJ2-1; D unclear. Germline loops: CDR1 SGHRS, CDR2 YFSETQ. The length of the CDR3 is 15 residues. The V end lost 0 bases, the J end lost 7 bases, and 14 bases lay between the germline ends. CDR3 nucleotide sequence: TGCGCCAGCAGCTTGGTGCCAGACTTGTTTAATGAGCAGTTCTTC. This codes for CASSLVPDLFNEQFF.

The V call is TRBV6-2 or TRBV6-3, the J call TRBJ2-2; 7 bases align to TRBD1. Germline V lookup: CDR1 MNHEY, CDR2 SVGEGT. This CDR3 is built from 16 residues. V shed 2 bases, J shed 3 bases, and the junction held 6 bases outside the gene matches. The CDR3 region has the DNA TGTGCCAGCAGTTACGTCGACAGGGTGGACACCGGGGAGCTGTTTTTT. This encodes CASSYVDRVDTGELFF.

The table lists this clonotype with many counts. The chain uses TRBV2 and TRBJ2-3; 13 bases fit TRBD2. CDR3 length equals 13 residues. J gave up 14 bases and V 7 bases, and 9 bases lay outside the gene matches. Germline loops: CDR1 SNHLY, CDR2 FYNNEI. CDR3 nucleotide sequence: TGTGCCAGCATTGGACTAGCGGGGGCACGGAGGTATTTT. Its protein product is CASIGLAGARRYF.

This chain connects TRBV5-6 to TRBJ2-3, with TRBD2 identical over 7 bases. After removal of 2 bases from V and 3 bases from J, the junction contained 6 bases not matched to a gene. The CDR3 is 15 residues long. Per germline, CDR1 SGHDT and CDR2 YYEEEE. The DNA of the CDR3 is TGTGCCAGCAGCTTTCGGGGGGAGAGGACAGATACGCAGTATTTT. It codes for CASSFRGERTDTQYF.